The 31 T cell receptor beta chains reported below all come from one sample, sequenced in a study of CD4 T cells in relation to SARS-CoV-2 and coronaviruses. Unexposed donor CD4+ T cells date from about 2011-2019, before the COVID-19 pandemic. Some clones are missing from TCRdb's copy, which holds only in-frame ones; the method was immunoSEQ multiplex PCR. The repertoire consists of 60,000 or so clones, with over 90% occurring once and the leading ten covering 0.13% to 0.15%. Sequenced input: naive CD4+ T cells from PBMCs. Subset: naive CD4+ T cells isolated by negative enrichment. The receptors derive from a human donor in good health.

The chain joins TRBV15 to TRBJ1-4; possibly TRBD1 for D (5 bases). Germline V gene data show CDR1 as LNHNV and CDR2 as YYDKDF (reference sequence). The CDR3 contains 12 residues. V lost 3 bases to trimming and J lost 6 bases, with 5 bases between them. The CDR3 DNA sequence: TGTGCCACCAGCAGGGGGGATGAAAAACTGTTTTTT. This translates into CATSRGDEKLFF.

The J gene is TRBJ2-7, the V gene TRBV6-1, with no clear D. Trimming left V 2 bases short and J 3 bases short, with 5 bases between. This CDR3 is built from 12 residues. Germline V gene lookup returns CDR1 MNHNS and CDR2 SASEGT. The CDR3 bases are TGTGCCAGCAGTGAAAATAGCTACGAGCAGTACTTC. Translation gives CASSENSYEQYF.

This clone was seen just once. The gene calls are TRBV5-4 and TRBJ2-3, with D possibly matching TRBD1 (6 bases). CDR3 size: 15 residues. V gave up 0 bases and J gave up 8 bases, with 16 bases separating them. CDR1 SGHNT and CDR2 YYREEE come from the germline V gene (reference sequence). CDR3 bases: TGTGCCAGCAGCTTGGGGGCAGGGGCGGCGGGTACGCAGTATTTT. It codes for CASSLGAGAAGTQYF. The whole variable domain, filled in from reference TRBV5-4 and TRBJ2-3, reads ETGVTQSPTHLIKTRGQQVTLRCSSQSGHNTVSWYQQALGQGPQFIFQYYREEENGRGNFPPRFSGLQFPNYSSELNVNALELDDSALYLCASSLGAGAAGTQYFGPGTRLTVL.

J is TRBJ2-1 and V is TRBV7-3; 9 bases line up with TRBD2. Germline CDR1 SGHTA, CDR2 FQGTGA. The CDR3 totals 16 residues. V shed 1 base, J shed 0 bases, and the junction held 1 base outside the gene matches. The CDR3 nucleotides are TGTGCCAGCAGCTTAATTAGCGGGAGCTCCTACAATGAGCAGTTCTTC. Translation: CASSLISGSSYNEQFF.

The rearrangement joins TRBV15 to TRBJ1-5, with no clear D. Germline CDR1 is LNHNV and CDR2 is YYDKDF (reference sequence). Trimming left V 1 base short and J 3 bases short, with 10 bases between. The CDR3 has 15 residues. For the CDR3, the DNA is TGTGCCACCAGCAGAGCCGGGGTTGCCAATCAGCCCCAGCATTTT. This encodes CATSRAGVANQPQHF. The variable domain in full, completed from reference TRBV15 and TRBJ1-5, reads DAMVIQNPRYQVTQFGKPVTLSCSQTLNHNVMYWYQQKSSQAPKLLFHYYDKDFNNEADTPDNFQSRRPNTSFCFLDIRSPGLGDTAMYLCATSRAGVANQPQHFGDGTRLSIL.

This chain joins TRBV6-4 and TRBJ2-1; 11 positions agree with TRBD2. The CDR3 is 15 residues long. Germline lookup yields CDR1 MRHNA and CDR2 SNTAGT. V shed 5 bases and J 3 bases; nucleotides not matched to a gene: 3. The CDR3 sequence is CASSRTSGSYNEQFF. For the CDR3, the DNA is TGTGCCAGCAGTAGAACTAGCGGGAGCTACAATGAGCAGTTCTTC.

This clone was observed a single time. The chain links TRBV2 to TRBJ2-2; 7 nucleotides align to TRBD1. CDR3 length: 14 residues. Trimming took 7 bases from V and 4 from J; bases not matched to a gene: 6. Germline V gives CDR1 SNHLY, CDR2 FYNNEI. This CDR3 is CASIGGSGTGELFF. The CDR3 DNA follows: TGTGCCAGCATAGGGGGCTCGGGCACCGGGGAGCTGTTTTTT.

V usage is TRBV28 and J usage is TRBJ2-6; possible D gene TRBD2, 5 bases. V lost 8 bases and J 2 bases, leaving 16 bases between the germline ends. From germline, CDR1 is MDHEN and CDR2 SYDVKM. This CDR3 has 16 amino acids. Here the CDR3 DNA reads TGTGCCAGCTTCACCAGGAGGTTCGCTGGGGCCAACGTCCTGACTTTC. Its protein is CASFTRRFAGANVLTF. Complete variable domain (other parts from reference TRBV28 and TRBJ2-6): DVKVTQSSRYLVKRTGEKVFLECVQDMDHENMFWYRQDPGLGLRLIYFSYDVKMKEKGDIPEGYSVSREKKERFSLILESASTNQTSMYLCASFTRRFAGANVLTFGAGSRLTVL.

The V gene is TRBV3-1 (or the pseudogene TRBV3-2), the J gene TRBJ1-3; 7 bases map to TRBD1. Trimming removed 4 bases from V and 0 bases from J; junction bases left unmatched: 6. The CDR3 totals 16 residues. Germline V lookup: CDR1 LGHDT, CDR2 YNNKEL (reference sequence). DNA for the CDR3: TGTGCCAGCAGCCGAAACAGGGGTTACTCTGGAAACACCATATATTTT. Its protein is CASSRNRGYSGNTIYF.

A single count supports this clone. The chain combines TRBV20-1 with TRBJ1-4; TRBD1 might be the D (5 bases). CDR1 and CDR2 from the germline V gene are DFQATT and SNEGSKA (reference sequence). The V end lost 3 bases, the J end lost 4 bases, and 21 bases lay between the germline ends. There are 17 residues in the CDR3. As DNA, the CDR3 is TGCAGTGCTAGTGGGGCACAGTCGGGACGGTATAATGAAAAACTGTTTTTT. Protein: CSASGAQSGRYNEKLFF.

The chain couples TRBV14 to TRBJ2-1; the D gene is possibly TRBD2 (6 bases). This CDR3 is 18 amino acids long. Germline values: CDR1 SGHDN, CDR2 FVKESK. V gave up 1 base and J gave up 0 bases, with 16 bases separating them. CDR3 amino acids: CASSQVIGRGSSYNEQFF. As DNA, the CDR3 is TGTGCCAGCAGCCAAGTTATTGGGCGGGGTAGCTCCTACAATGAGCAGTTCTTC.

The chain recombines TRBV6-5 with TRBJ2-7; D remains ambiguous. The CDR3 runs 11 residues. CDR1 MNHEY and CDR2 SVGAGI come from the germline V gene. V dropped 8 bases and J dropped 2 bases, with 7 bases sitting between them. The CDR3 loop reads CASERAYEQYF. The CDR3 DNA sequence: TGTGCCAGCGAAAGAGCCTACGAGCAGTACTTC.

V and J are TRBV28 and TRBJ1-1, with D uncertain. This CDR3 region has 11 residues. The V and J ends lost 3 bases and 6 bases respectively, with 5 bases between them. Per germline, CDR1 MDHEN and CDR2 SYDVKM. In DNA form, the CDR3 reads TGTGCCAGCAGTTTGACCGCTGAAGCTTTCTTT. It yields the protein CASSLTAEAFF.

The chain combines TRBV5-3 with TRBJ2-7; 7 bases match TRBD1. TRBV5-3 is an open reading frame whose function is uncertain. V trimming: 8 bases; J trimming: 2 bases; junction bases outside the gene matches: 7. The CDR3 is made up of 13 amino acids. The CDR3, as DNA: TGTGCCAGTTACGACAGGGTGACCTACGAGCAGTACTTC. Amino acid sequence: CASYDRVTYEQYF.

V is TRBV5-1 and J is TRBJ2-5; TRBD1 matches at 11 bases. V was pared by 4 bases and J by 4 bases, with 3 bases of the junction left unmatched. The CDR3 covers 14 residues. The germline V gene encodes CDR1 SGHRS and CDR2 YFSETQ. The CDR3 region is CASSGQGAPETQYF. As DNA, the CDR3 is TGCGCCAGCAGCGGACAGGGGGCCCCAGAGACCCAGTACTTC.

This sequence joins TRBV19 and TRBJ1-4; 7 positions match TRBD1. The CDR3 contains 16 residues. Germline CDR1 and CDR2: LNHDA and SQIVND (reference sequence). V shed 2 bases and J 0 bases; nucleotides not matched to a gene: 3. CDR3 bases: TGTGCCAGTAGTATACGGACAGGCGCAACTAATGAAAAACTGTTTTTT. The encoded protein is CASSIRTGATNEKLFF.

The chain has TRBV28 and TRBJ2-1; 7 positions match TRBD2. V lost 7 bases and J lost 6; bases outside the gene matches: 18. Germline V CDR1 and CDR2: MDHEN, SYDVKM. This CDR3 is built from 17 residues. CDR3: CASTYLRAGLTSNEQFF. The CDR3 DNA reads TGTGCCAGCACTTACCTCAGGGCGGGACTAACCAGCAATGAGCAGTTCTTC.

In DNA form, the CDR3 reads TGCGCCAGCAGGCGGGCTTACACCGGGGAGCTGTTTTTT. Its translation: CASRRAYTGELFF. This rearrangement joins TRBV10-1 to TRBJ2-2; weak D call: TRBD2 (5 bases). Germline V lookup: CDR1 WNHNN, CDR2 SYGVQD (reference sequence). The CDR3 length is 13 residues. Between the trimmed V and J ends, which lost 6 bases and 3 bases, there was a span of 8 bases.

CDR3 loop: CASSEAGTGVSGELFF. CDR3 DNA sequence: TGTGCCAGCAGCGAAGCAGGGACAGGGGTTTCCGGGGAGCTGTTTTTT. The chain carries TRBV11-3 and TRBJ2-2, with 10 bases matching TRBD1. The germline V gene has CDR1 SGHNT and CDR2 YENEEA. CDR3 length equals 16 residues. After removal of 5 bases from V and 6 bases from J, the junction contained 9 bases not matched to a gene.

The chain carries TRBV7-9 and TRBJ1-1; D unclear. The CDR3 totals 17 residues. The germline V gene encodes CDR1 SEHNR and CDR2 FQNEAQ (reference sequence). Trimming stripped 1 base from V and 0 bases from J, with 15 bases between. The CDR3 region is CASSLVAVVDLNTEAFF. CDR3 nucleotides: TGTGCCAGCAGCTTAGTAGCCGTAGTGGACTTGAACACTGAAGCTTTCTTT.

This sequence joins TRBV10-3 and TRBJ1-5; D gene unclear. This CDR3 spans 14 amino acids. Trimming took 3 bases from V and 0 from J, leaving 6 bases between them. CDR1 ENHRY and CDR2 SYGVKD come from the germline V gene. The CDR3 DNA sequence: TGTGCCATCAGTGATCCCCGTAGCAATCAGCCCCAGCATTTT. Amino acid sequence: CAISDPRSNQPQHF.

J is TRBJ2-5 and V is TRBV7-9, with 8 bases lining up with TRBD1. Germline CDR1 reads SEHNR; CDR2 reads FQNEAQ (reference sequence). Losses at the gene ends were 3 bases for V and 0 bases for J; bases not matched to a gene: 3. This CDR3 region has 15 residues. CDR3 in DNA: TGTGCCAGCAGCTTGGACAGGGCCTACCAAGAGACCCAGTACTTC. Translated: CASSLDRAYQETQYF.

The genes are TRBV6-5 and TRBJ1-5; D is ambiguous. CDR1 MNHEY and CDR2 SVGAGI come from the germline V gene. With 6 bases removed from V and 1 base from J, the gap between germline ends came to 13 bases. The CDR3 is 15 amino acids. CDR3 in DNA: TGTGCCAGCAGCACCGGGCAGTTGAGCAATCAGCCCCAGCATTTT. Its translation is CASSTGQLSNQPQHF.

The chain employs TRBV5-1 and TRBJ2-1; 15 bases fit TRBD2. After removal of 7 bases from V and 4 bases from J, the junction contained 9 bases not matched to a gene. The CDR3 has 17 amino acids. Germline V gene sequence: CDR1 SGHRS, CDR2 YFSETQ. CDR3 amino acids: CASSGTSGRQTYNEQFF. CDR3 bases: TGCGCCAGCTCCGGGACTAGCGGGAGGCAAACTTACAATGAGCAGTTCTTC.

The chain joins TRBV4-1 to TRBJ2-2; 10 bases agree with TRBD2. The CDR3 is 17 amino acids. The V and J ends lost 0 bases and 7 bases, in that order; junction bases with no gene match: 8. The germline CDR1 and CDR2 sequences are MGHRA and YSYEKL. CDR3 protein: CASSQEGAGGPHGELFF. CDR3 bases: TGCGCCAGCAGCCAAGAGGGAGCGGGAGGGCCCCACGGGGAGCTGTTTTTT.

The chain has TRBV27 and TRBJ1-6; D is unresolved. The CDR3 runs 15 residues. In germline, CDR1 is MNHEY, CDR2 SMNVEV (reference sequence). Trimming stripped 6 bases from V and 4 bases from J, with 13 bases between. The CDR3 DNA sequence: TGTGCCAGCAGCTTTGAGAGACGGTATAATTCACCCCTCCACTTT. Its protein is CASSFERRYNSPLHF.

V and J are TRBV27 and TRBJ2-7, with a possible D match to TRBD2 (5 bases). V was pared by 4 bases and J by 4 bases, with 14 bases between. The CDR3 has 14 amino acids. The V gene's germline CDR1 is MNHEY and CDR2 SMNVEV (reference sequence). In nucleotides, the CDR3 is TGTGCCAGCAGTTCACTCGGGGTATATTACGAGCAGTACTTC. Amino acids: CASSSLGVYYEQYF.

The chain carries TRBV30 and TRBJ1-2, with 7 positions matching TRBD1. Trimming took 8 bases from V and 6 from J; bases not matched to a gene: 3. The V gene's germline CDR1 is GTSNPN and CDR2 SVGIG (reference sequence). The CDR3 contains 10 residues. The CDR3 sequence: CAGGTDGYTF. The CDR3 DNA follows: TGTGCCGGGGGGACAGATGGCTACACCTTC.

The V and J genes are TRBV7-3 and TRBJ2-6; no clear D gene. The germline CDR1 and CDR2 sequences are SGHTA and FQGTGA. Trimming left V 0 bases short and J 2 bases short, with 5 bases between. The CDR3 runs 15 residues. For the CDR3, the DNA is TGTGCCAGCAGCTTAACCAGAACTGGGGCCAACGTCCTGACTTTC. It codes for CASSLTRTGANVLTF.

This chain links TRBV28 with TRBJ2-7; 9 bases are shared with TRBD1. Germline V gene sequence: CDR1 MDHEN, CDR2 SYDVKM. CDR3 length: 15 amino acids. The V segment lost 5 bases and the J segment 6 bases; nucleotides outside the gene matches: 11. DNA of the CDR3: TGTGCCAGCAGTATAACCGGGACAGGGAGGGGCGAGCAGTACTTC. Translation gives CASSITGTGRGEQYF.

The chain joins TRBV7-2 to TRBJ2-3; 9 bases match TRBD2. Trimming took 4 bases from V and 7 from J; bases not matched to a gene: 9. The germline CDR1 and CDR2 sequences are SGHTA and FQGNSA. This CDR3 spans 15 amino acids. The chain's CDR3 is CASSSGAGGRYTQYF. CDR3 coding DNA: TGTGCCAGCAGCTCTGGAGCGGGAGGTCGGTATACGCAGTATTTT.